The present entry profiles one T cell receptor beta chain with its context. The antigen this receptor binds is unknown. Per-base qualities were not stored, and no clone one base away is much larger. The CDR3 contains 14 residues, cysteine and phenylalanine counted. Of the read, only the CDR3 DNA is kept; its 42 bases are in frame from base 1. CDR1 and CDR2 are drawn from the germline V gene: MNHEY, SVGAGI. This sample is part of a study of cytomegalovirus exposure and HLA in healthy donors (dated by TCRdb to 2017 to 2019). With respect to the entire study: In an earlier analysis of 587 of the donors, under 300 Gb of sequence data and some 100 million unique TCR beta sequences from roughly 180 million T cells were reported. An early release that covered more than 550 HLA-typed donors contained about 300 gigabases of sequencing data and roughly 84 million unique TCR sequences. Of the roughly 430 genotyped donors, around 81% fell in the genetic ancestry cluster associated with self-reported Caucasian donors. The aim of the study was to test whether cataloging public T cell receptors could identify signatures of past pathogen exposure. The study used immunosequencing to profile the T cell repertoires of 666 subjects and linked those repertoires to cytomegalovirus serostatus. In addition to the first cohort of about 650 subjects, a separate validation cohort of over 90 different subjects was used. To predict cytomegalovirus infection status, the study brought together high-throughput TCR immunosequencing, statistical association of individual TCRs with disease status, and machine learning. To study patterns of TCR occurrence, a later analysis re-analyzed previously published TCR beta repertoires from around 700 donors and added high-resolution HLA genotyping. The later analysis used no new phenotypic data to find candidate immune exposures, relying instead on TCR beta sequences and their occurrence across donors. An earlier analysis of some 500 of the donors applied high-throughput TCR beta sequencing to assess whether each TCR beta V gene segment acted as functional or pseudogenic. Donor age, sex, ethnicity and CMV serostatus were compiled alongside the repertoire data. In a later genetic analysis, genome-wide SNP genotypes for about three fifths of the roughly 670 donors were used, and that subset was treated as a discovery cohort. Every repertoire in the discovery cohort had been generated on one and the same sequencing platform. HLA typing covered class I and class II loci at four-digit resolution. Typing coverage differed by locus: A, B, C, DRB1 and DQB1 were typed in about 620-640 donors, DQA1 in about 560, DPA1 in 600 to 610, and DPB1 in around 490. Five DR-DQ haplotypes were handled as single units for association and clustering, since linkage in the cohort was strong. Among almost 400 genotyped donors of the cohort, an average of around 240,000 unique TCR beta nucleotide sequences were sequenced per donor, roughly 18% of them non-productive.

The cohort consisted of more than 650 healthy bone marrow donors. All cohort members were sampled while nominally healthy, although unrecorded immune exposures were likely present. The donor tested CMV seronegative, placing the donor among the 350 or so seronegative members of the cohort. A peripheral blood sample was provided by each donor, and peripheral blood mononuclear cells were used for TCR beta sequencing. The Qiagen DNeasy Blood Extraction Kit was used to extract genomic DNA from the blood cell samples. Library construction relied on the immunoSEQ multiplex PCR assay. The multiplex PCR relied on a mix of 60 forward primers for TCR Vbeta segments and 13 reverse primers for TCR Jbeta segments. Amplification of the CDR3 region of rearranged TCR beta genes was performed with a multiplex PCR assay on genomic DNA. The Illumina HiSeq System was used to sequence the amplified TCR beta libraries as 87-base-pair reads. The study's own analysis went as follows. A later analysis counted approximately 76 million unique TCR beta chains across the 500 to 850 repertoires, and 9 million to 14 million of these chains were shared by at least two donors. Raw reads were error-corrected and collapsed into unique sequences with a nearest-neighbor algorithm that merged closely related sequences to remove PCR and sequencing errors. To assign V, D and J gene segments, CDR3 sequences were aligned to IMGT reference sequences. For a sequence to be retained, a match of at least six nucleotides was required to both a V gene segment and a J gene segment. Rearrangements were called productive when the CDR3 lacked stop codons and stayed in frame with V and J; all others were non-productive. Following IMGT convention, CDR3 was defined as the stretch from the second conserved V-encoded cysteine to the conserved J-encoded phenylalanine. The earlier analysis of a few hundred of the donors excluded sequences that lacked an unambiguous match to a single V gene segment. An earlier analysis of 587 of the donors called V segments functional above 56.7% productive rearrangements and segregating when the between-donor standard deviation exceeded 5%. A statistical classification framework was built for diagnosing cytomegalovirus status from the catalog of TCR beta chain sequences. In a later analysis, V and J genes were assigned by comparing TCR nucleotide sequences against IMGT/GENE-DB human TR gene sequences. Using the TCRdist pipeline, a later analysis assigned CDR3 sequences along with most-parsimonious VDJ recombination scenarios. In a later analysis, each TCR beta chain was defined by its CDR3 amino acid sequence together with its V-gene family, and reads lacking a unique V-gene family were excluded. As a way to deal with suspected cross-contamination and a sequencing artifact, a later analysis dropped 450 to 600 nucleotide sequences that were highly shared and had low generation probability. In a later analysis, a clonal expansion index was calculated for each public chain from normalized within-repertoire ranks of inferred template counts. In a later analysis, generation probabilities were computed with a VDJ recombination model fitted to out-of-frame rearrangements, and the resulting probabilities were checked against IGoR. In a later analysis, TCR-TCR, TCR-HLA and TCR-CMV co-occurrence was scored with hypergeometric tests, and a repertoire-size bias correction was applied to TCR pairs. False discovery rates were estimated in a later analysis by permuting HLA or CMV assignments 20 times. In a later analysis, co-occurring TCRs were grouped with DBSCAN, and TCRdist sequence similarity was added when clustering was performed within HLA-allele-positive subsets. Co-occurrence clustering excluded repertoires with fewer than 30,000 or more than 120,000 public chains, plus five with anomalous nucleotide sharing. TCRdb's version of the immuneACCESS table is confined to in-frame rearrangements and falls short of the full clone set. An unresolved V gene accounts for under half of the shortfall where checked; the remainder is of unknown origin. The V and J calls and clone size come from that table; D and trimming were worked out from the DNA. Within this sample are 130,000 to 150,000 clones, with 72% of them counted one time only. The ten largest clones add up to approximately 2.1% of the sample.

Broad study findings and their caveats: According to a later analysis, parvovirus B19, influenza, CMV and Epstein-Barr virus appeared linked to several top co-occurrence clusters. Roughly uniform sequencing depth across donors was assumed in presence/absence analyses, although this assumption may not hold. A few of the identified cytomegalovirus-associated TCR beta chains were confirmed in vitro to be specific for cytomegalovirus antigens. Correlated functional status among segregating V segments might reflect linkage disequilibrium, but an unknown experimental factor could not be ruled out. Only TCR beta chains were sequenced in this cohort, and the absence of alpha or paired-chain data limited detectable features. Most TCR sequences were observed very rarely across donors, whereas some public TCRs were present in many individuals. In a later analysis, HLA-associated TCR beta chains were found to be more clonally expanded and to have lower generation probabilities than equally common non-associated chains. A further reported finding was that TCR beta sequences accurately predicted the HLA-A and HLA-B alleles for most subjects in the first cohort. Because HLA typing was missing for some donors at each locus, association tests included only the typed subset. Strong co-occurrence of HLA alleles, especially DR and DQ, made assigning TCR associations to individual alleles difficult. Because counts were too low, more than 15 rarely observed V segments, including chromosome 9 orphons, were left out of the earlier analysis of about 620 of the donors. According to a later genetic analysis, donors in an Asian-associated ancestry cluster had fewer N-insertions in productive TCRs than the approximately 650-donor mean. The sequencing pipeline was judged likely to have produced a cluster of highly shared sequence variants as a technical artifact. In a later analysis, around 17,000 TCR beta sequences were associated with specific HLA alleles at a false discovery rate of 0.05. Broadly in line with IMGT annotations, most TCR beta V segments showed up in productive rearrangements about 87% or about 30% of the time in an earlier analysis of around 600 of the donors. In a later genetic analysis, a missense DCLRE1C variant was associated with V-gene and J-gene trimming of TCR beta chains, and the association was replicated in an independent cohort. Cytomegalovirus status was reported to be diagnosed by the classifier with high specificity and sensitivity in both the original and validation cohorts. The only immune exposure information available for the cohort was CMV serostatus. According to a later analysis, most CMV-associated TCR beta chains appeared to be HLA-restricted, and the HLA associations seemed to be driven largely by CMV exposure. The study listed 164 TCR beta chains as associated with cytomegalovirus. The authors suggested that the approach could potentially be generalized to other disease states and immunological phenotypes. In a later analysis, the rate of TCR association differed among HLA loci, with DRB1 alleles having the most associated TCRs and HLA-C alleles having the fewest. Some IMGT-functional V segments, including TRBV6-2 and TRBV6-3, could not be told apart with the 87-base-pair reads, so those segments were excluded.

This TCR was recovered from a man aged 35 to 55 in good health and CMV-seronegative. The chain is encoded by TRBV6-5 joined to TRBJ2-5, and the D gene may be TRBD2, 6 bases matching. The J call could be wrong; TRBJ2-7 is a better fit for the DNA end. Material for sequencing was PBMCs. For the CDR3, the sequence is CASSYYGGEGEQYF. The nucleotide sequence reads TGTGCCAGCAGTTACTATGGAGGGGAAGGCGAGCAGTACTTC.